The 5 T cell receptor beta chains listed next were all sequenced from one sample in a study of early T cells in non-severe SARS-CoV-2 infection. TCRdb ran MiXCR on the 5' RACE reads and lists one entry per CDR3 protein. Of some 48,000 distinct CDR3 sequences in the sample, about 4.2% are singletons; the top ten hold around 6%. The sequenced sample was whole blood. These TCRs come from an adult who was a healthcare worker with PCR-confirmed SARS-CoV-2 infection or an uninfected control (not recorded which).

In this sample, this clonotype turned up a few times. This rearrangement joins TRBV6-1 to TRBJ1-2; 8 bases agree with TRBD1. CDR1 is MNHNS, CDR2 SASEGT, per germline. CDR3 length: 15 residues. The ends lost 3 bases at V and 5 bases at J; junction bases unmatched: 8. In DNA, the CDR3 is TGTGCCAGCAGTGAGGACAGGGATCTCTCTTATGGCTACACCTTC. This translates into CASSEDRDLSYGYTF.

This clonotype has ten or more counts. The chain's CDR3 is CASSRLAGINEQFF. The CDR3 DNA reads as TGTGCCAGCAGCCGACTAGCGGGGATAAATGAGCAGTTCTTC. This rearrangement joins TRBV6-5 to TRBJ2-1, with 11 bases lining up with TRBD2. Germline V gives CDR1 MNHEY, CDR2 SVGAGI. The CDR3 length is 14 residues. Trimming cost V 6 bases and J 7 bases; bases outside gene matches: 5.

Notes on this clonotype: Given a much more abundant clone one base away, this may be a read error. This chain joins TRBV2 and TRBJ2-3; D perhaps matches TRBD2 (5 bases). The length of the CDR3 is 13 residues. With 6 bases removed from V and 1 base from J, the gap between germline ends came to 8 bases. In germline, CDR1 is SNHLY, CDR2 FYNNEI. CDR3 nucleotides: TGTGCCAGCAGCGGACTGGGCACAGATACGCAGTATTTT. Translated: CASSGLGTDTQYF.

This clonotype showed up many times. The V and J genes are TRBV7-2 and TRBJ1-1; D might be TRBD1 (5 bases). The V end was cut by 3 bases, the J end by 1 base, with 6 bases between. CDR3 length equals 13 residues. Germline CDR1 is SGHTA and CDR2 is FQGNSA. The CDR3 sequence is CASSLDKNTEAFF. In nucleotides, the CDR3 is TGTGCCAGCAGCTTGGACAAGAACACTGAAGCTTTCTTT.

In this sample, this clonotype turned up many times. This sequence joins TRBV29-1 and TRBJ1-1; unclear D gene. CDR1 is SQVTM and CDR2 is ANQGSEA in the germline V gene. Trimming removed 2 bases from V and 10 bases from J, with 11 bases in between. This CDR3 comprises 11 residues. The CDR3 nucleotides read TGCAGCGTTGAAAGGGCAGGAGGAGCTTTCTTT. The encoded protein is CSVERAGGAFF.